The T cell receptor (beta chain) described here comes from a study of T cell responses to AZD1222 COVID-19 vaccine (dated by TCRdb to the early 2020s). In the study overall: TCR sequencing covered some 250 trial participants: 200 to 210 given two doses of AZD1222 and approximately 26 given two doses of MenACWY control vaccine. Enrollment into the trials was organized by age into subgroups of 18-55, 56-69 and 70-plus years, and those subgroups contained roughly 150, 30 and 60 TCR-sequenced participants, respectively. Points the paper makes about the study in general: In the small 56-69-year group, the increase in depth fell short of significance, most likely because of low power. Because no samples from the day 14 peak response were available, repertoires could be characterized only after the peak T cell response. Most participants were white British and females outnumbered males, and the authors suggested that clonal diversity may have been underestimated. Conclusions about previously exposed vaccinees are limited, since just five to seven AZD1222 recipients were seropositive for SARS-CoV-2 at baseline. Vaccine-associated CD4 TCRs spanned the whole spike protein, with dominant responses in regions 160-218 and 743-854. Reportedly, close to half of the unique spike-specific TCRs recognized epitopes lying outside the regions that are mutated in the B.1.351 and B.1.1.7 variants. A significant rise in spike-specific TCR breadth and depth was observed after two AZD1222 doses relative to day 0 and relative to MenACWY recipients.

From its cysteine to its phenylalanine, the CDR3 spans 18 amino acids. The retained sequence is limited to the CDR3, 54 bases, with the frame set at the first base. The junction shows trimming of 0 bases on V and 9 bases on J, and the gene matches do not reach 14 bases of it. Via the germline V gene, CDR1 is SGHRS and CDR2 YFSETQ. The sample's time point, from its label and the paper: about 28 days (+/-7) after the second vaccine dose. AZD1222 recipients whose second dose came at about 4 weeks and those whose second dose came at about 12 weeks were combined into one group, since spike-specific TCR depth and breadth did not differ between the two schedules. Samples from vaccinated people were obtained from the UK trials COV001 and COV002, which included a single-blind randomized controlled phase 2/3 trial of AZD1222 (ChAdOx1 nCoV-19) in healthy adults. For TCRbeta chain sequencing, PBMC samples were collected from trial participants at day 0 and at day 28 after the second dose.

The CDR3 regions of human TCRbeta chains were analyzed by immunosequencing. The published analysis was carried out like this. TCRs in the repertoires were matched against a reference library of SARS-CoV-2-specific TCRs that had been generated with the MIRA antigen-specificity platform. Breadth was defined as the fraction of unique TCRs that were SARS-CoV-2-associated, and depth was defined as the fraction of total T cells that were SARS-CoV-2-associated. Each spike-specific TCR was assigned to its reactive spike region and to a CD4 or CD8 class using the MIRA data. Log10-transformed breadth and depth values were compared by one-way ANOVA with Sidak's multiple comparisons tests. Imported from immuneACCESS, the table was reduced by TCRdb to in-frame sequences with V and J called. These copies leave out some clones; in studies compared against another copy, an unresolved V gene accounts for under half, and the cause of the remainder is not known. Clone size and the V and J calls come from that table; the DNA yielded D and trimming. The sample table holds 100,000 to 130,000 clones, of which about 93% were seen once. The ten most abundant clones make up about 6.8% of the sample.

As regards this clone: Its antigen has not been determined. No much larger clone exists at a distance of one base, and base qualities are not known.

The sequence links TRBV5-1 to TRBJ2-5; 13 middle bases align to TRBD2. The sequence was collected from an adult who received the AZD1222 COVID-19 vaccine. This specimen was peripheral blood, taken 28 days after the second AZD1222 dose. The CDR3 is CASSLGTSGRRLGKAQYF. The nucleotide sequence reads as follows: TGCGCCAGCAGCTTGGGGACTAGCGGGAGACGTTTGGGGAAGGCCCAGTACTTC.